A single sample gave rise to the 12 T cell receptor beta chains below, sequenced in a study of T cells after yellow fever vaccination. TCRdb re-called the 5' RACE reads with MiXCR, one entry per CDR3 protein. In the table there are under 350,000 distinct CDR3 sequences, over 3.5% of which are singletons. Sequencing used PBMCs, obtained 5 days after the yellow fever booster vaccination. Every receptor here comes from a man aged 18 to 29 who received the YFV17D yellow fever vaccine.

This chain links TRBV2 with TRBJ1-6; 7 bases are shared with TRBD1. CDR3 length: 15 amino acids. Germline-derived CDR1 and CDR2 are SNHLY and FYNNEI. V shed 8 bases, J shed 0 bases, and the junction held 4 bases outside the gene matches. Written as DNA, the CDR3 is TGTGCCAGCCAGGACAGGAGCTCCTATAATTCACCCCTCCACTTT. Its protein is CASQDRSSYNSPLHF.

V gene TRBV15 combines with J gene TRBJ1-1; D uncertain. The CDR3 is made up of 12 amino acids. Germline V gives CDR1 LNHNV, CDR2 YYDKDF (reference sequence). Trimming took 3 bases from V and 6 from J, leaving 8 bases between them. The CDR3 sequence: CATSSASSEAFF. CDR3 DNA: TGTGCCACCAGCAGTGCGTCTTCTGAAGCTTTCTTT. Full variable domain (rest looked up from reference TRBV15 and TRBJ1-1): DAMVIQNPRYQVTQFGKPVTLSCSQTLNHNVMYWYQQKSSQAPKLLFHYYDKDFNNEADTPDNFQSRRPNTSFCFLDIRSPGLGDTAMYLCATSSASSEAFFGQGTRLTVV.

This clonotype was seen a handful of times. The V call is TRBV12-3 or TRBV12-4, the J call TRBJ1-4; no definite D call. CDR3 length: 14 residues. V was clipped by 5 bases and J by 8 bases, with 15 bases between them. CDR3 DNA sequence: TGTGCCAGCAGTCCCTCCGGAAGGGAAGAAAAACTGTTTTTT. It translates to CASSPSGREEKLFF.

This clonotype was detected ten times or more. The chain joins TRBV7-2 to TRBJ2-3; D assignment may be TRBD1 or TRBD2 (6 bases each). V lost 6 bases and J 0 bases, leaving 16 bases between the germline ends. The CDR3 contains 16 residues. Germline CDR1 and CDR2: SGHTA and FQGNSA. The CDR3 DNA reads TGTGCCAGCAGTTCGAACGGGGGACACAGCACAGATACGCAGTATTTT. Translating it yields CASSSNGGHSTDTQYF.

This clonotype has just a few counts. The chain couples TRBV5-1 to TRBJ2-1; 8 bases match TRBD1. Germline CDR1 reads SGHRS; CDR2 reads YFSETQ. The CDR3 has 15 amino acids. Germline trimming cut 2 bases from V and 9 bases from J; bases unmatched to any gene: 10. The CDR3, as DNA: TGCGCCAGCAGCTTTATTGGACAGGGCGTCAGTGAGCAGTTCTTC. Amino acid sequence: CASSFIGQGVSEQFF.

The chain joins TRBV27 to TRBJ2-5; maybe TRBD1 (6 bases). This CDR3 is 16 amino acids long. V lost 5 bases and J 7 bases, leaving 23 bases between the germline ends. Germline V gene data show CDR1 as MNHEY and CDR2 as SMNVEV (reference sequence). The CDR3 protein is CASSKRQAAFVWTQYF. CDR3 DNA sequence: TGTGCCAGCAGTAAGAGACAGGCAGCCTTTGTTTGGACCCAGTACTTC.

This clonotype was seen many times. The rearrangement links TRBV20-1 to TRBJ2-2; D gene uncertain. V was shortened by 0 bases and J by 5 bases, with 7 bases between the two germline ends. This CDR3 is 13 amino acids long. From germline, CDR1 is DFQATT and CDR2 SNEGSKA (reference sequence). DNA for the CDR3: TGCAGTGCTAGAGATTGGCAGACCGGGGAGCTGTTTTTT. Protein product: CSARDWQTGELFF.

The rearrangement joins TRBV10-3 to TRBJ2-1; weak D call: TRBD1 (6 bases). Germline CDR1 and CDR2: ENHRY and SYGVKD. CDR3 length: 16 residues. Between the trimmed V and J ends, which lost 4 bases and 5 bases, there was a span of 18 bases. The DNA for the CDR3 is TGTGCCATCAGTGGGCTTGGGACCAGGGGAGACAATGAGCAGTTCTTC. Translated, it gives CAISGLGTRGDNEQFF.

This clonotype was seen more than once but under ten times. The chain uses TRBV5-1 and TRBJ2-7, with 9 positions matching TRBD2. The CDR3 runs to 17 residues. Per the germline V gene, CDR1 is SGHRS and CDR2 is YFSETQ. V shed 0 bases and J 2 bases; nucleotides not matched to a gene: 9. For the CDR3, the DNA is TGCGCCAGCAGCTTGGCCCCAGCGGGGGGACCCGCCTACGAGCAGTACTTC. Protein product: CASSLAPAGGPAYEQYF.

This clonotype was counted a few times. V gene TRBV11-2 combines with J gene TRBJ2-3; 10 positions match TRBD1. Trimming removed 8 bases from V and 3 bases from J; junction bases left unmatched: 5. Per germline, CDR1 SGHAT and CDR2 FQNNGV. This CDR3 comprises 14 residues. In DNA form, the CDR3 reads TGTGCCAGCGCCCGGGACAGGGGAACAGATACGCAGTATTTT. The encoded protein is CASARDRGTDTQYF.

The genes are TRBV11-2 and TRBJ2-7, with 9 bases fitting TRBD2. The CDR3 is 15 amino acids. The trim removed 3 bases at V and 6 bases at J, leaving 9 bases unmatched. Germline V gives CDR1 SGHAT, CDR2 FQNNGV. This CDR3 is CASSFMGLAGAEQYV. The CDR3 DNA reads TGTGCCAGCAGCTTCATGGGGTTAGCGGGGGCCGAGCAGTACGTC.

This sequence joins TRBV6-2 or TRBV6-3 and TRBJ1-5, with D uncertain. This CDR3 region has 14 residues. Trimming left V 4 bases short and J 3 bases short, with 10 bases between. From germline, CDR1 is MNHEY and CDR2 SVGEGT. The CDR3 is CASSLRRVNQPQHF. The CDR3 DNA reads TGTGCCAGCAGTTTGAGACGGGTCAATCAGCCCCAGCATTTT.